This T cell receptor beta chain appears in the sequencing data of a study of blood T cell repertoires in COVID-19 (TCRdb year 2020). Looking at the study overall: Samples from collaborators originated in the United States, Italy and Spain and spanned both the acute and convalescent phases of COVID-19. The samples were drawn from two sources: the first 160 participants of the ongoing ImmuneRACE study, and over 1,000 subjects contributed by 6 global collaborators. Deeply sampled blood TCRbeta repertoires from subjects exposed to, actively infected with, or recovered from COVID-19 were included in the dataset. The prospective study material was composed of cDNA or gDNA derived from T cells, B-cell-depleted T cells, or PBMCs. Where HLA class I and class II types were available, the types were taken from metadata supplied by the sample provider, not from assay-based typing. The repertoires were released in a freely available public database meant as a resource for research on the immune response to SARS-CoV-2. Sample metadata almost always included a de-identified subject ID, COVID-19 status, age in years and sex. What the work shows at the level of the full study, not this receptor alone: The amount of clinical and demographic metadata varied by source and participant and was provided uncurated.

TCRbeta CDR3 regions were amplified from genomic DNA using the immunoSEQ Assay, a bias-controlled multiplex PCR. As for the authors' bioinformatics: Within the assay, amplification of reference gene primers was used to estimate how many nucleated cells each sample contained. To quantify the absolute abundance of each unique TCRbeta CDR3 rearrangement, sequence reads were collapsed and filtered. For each sample, productive Simpson clonality was calculated by taking the square root of Simpson's diversity index across productive rearrangements. Held by TCRdb, this immuneACCESS table contains in-frame sequences only and omits some clones. Under half of the omission traces to an unresolved V gene where checked; the cause of the rest is unknown. D and trimming come from the DNA, and the V and J calls and clone size come from that table. The sample yields approximately 200,000 clones; about four fifths were counted once. Together, the top ten hold about 2.4% of the sample.

V gives up 3 bases and J gives up 7 bases, and the segment between their germline ends measures 16 bases. The CDR3 starts with the cysteine, ends with the phenylalanine, and has 14 residues. Kept here is only the CDR3 DNA, which spans 42 bases and is read in frame from base 1. The germline V gene (reference sequence) sets CDR1 to SGHNT and CDR2 to YYREEE. Worth noting for this clone: Its antigen is not yet known. No much larger clonotype is one base removed from it; base qualities were not supplied.

The collaborating institutions used their own protocols to collect whole blood in K2EDTA tubes. For TCRbeta analysis, collaborators shipped samples as frozen whole blood, isolated PBMCs, or DNA extracted from either of those sample types. The chain links TRBV5-4 with TRBJ1-2, with a tentative D gene TRBD1 over 5 matching bases. Sequencing used peripheral blood. The source of this sequence is a woman aged 60-75 years with acute or convalescent COVID-19. At the DNA level, the sequence is TGTGCCAGCAGCTCGGCGGAGGGACCGTTTGGCTACACCTTC. It translates as CASSSAEGPFGYTF.